The entry that follows covers one TCR beta chain sequence. The data belong to a study of CD8 T cells in Susac syndrome. In germline, CDR1 is SGHTA, CDR2 FQGNSA. The CDR3 consists of 14 residues. The ends were cut back, 10 bases at V and 2 bases at J, with 18 bases in the middle. Sequencing of TCR beta drew on CD8+ and CD4+ T cells from blood. FACS enriched CD8+ TEMRA cells, while bulk CD8+ and CD4+ were negatively isolated. Reverse transcription of 0.5 to 1 ug RNA was performed with random hexamers. Amplification of TCR beta CDR3 by immunoSEQ multiplex PCR spanned 54 Vbeta and 13 Jbeta. TCRdb reprocessed the immunoSEQ multiplex PCR reads via MiXCR and lists one record per CDR3 protein. The profile covers about 290,000 distinct CDR3 sequences, with 70% to 90% appearing a single time and 0.21% taken by the ten largest.

The TCR comes from a human donor with multiple sclerosis. The specimen sequenced was CD8+ T cells from PBMCs. The chain joins TRBV7-2 to TRBJ2-7; D may be TRBD2 (6 bases). CDR3 sequence (DNA): TGTGCCATCTCCGCGGAGGGTAGCGCCTACGAGCAGTACTTC. Protein sequence: CAISAEGSAYEQYF.